Sequencing of this TCR beta chain was carried out in a study of blood T cells in healthy people across ages. The overall study: Through template switching, about one barcoded beta molecule was captured per two T cells, as measured in model experiments. Study results and limitations: Whereas aged donors had fewer naive CD4+ cells, long-lived donors had more of them and higher diversity.

This clonotype was counted a few times. As yet, its antigen is unknown. A second PCR, run for roughly 7 to 11 cycles, used a sample-barcoded 5' primer plus a J-beta primer mix. Each cDNA was tagged by a template-switch adaptor containing 12 random nucleotides. TCRdb reanalysed the 5' RACE reads using MiXCR and keeps one entry per CDR3 protein. The sample holds approximately 1.5 million distinct CDR3 sequences, almost 35% seen once. Germline loops: CDR1 SGHKS, CDR2 YYEKEE (reference sequence). V shed 3 bases and J 2 bases; nucleotides not matched to a gene: 4. This CDR3 comprises 15 residues. This clonotype was sampled from a young woman in good health. The specimen sequenced was blood. The chain has TRBV5-5 and TRBJ2-7; 11 nucleotides match TRBD1. CDR3 nucleotides: TGTGCCAGCAGCTCCCAGGACAGGGGGCCCTACGAGCAGTACTTC. Translating gives CASSSQDRGPYEQYF.